The present T cell receptor beta chain was sequenced within a study of OX40 agonist ivuxolimab in advanced cancers. Using immunoSEQ multiplex PCR, the repertoire was profiled, and TCRdb retains in-frame clones only, with some absent. The sample holds approximately 70,000 clones, roughly nine tenths seen once. The germline CDR1 and CDR2 sequences are SGHNT and YYREEE (reference sequence). This CDR3 is built from 15 residues. V was clipped by 0 bases and J by 3 bases, with 12 bases between them. This specimen was CD4+ or CD8+ T cells sorted from blood, taken in a trial of the OX40 agonist ivuxolimab. This TCR derives from an adult with an advanced solid tumor such as melanoma, head and neck, liver or kidney cancer. The V call is TRBV5-4, the J call TRBJ1-1; perhaps TRBD1 as D (5 bases). The CDR3 DNA follows: TGTGCCAGCAGCTTGGTCGGGGGTGCGGACACTGAAGCTTTCTTT. Translating gives CASSLVGGADTEAFF.